The clone carrying this TCR beta chain was seen just once. Its cognate antigen is unknown. This specimen includes other DNA sequences encoding the same CDR3. The record originates from a study of shared clonotypes between healthy human individuals. Among the donors, all were Caucasian adults who lived in Nashville, Tennessee. A split of CD4+ cells into CD45RA+ naive and CD45RA-negative memory subsets was performed. Study-level points and caveats: Among donors, sharing of clonotypes was expected to be affected by sequencing depth.

This CDR3 has 14 amino acids. Trimming left V 3 bases short and J 1 base short, with 7 bases between. In germline, CDR1 is LNHDA, CDR2 SQIVND (reference sequence). Sequenced by immunoSEQ multiplex PCR; TCRdb stores in-frame clones only, minus some. This table has 2 million to 2.5 million clones, roughly 93% appearing once. The source is a man between 18 and 35 years old in good health. Some clones in this sample may be carry-over from other donors' samples. This rearrangement joins TRBV19 to TRBJ1-5; D is uncertain. The sequenced material came from naive CD4+ T cells from PBMCs. Subset: CD45RA+ positively selected. The CDR3 DNA sequence: TGTGCCAGTAGTATCCGCGGGAGCAATCAGCCCCAGCATTTT. Translation gives CASSIRGSNQPQHF.